The 21 T cell receptor beta chains reported below all come from one sample, sequenced in a study of cytomegalovirus exposure and HLA in healthy donors. Profiling relied on immunoSEQ multiplex PCR, and the TCRdb table lists in-frame clones only, not all of them. Here the sample spans over 150,000 clones, 91% being singletons. Sequencing used PBMCs. These receptors were obtained from a woman younger than 35 in good health and CMV-seropositive.

This clone was counted a few times. The V and J genes are TRBV5-1 and TRBJ1-1; D call uncertain. The V gene lost 0 bases and the J gene lost 4 bases, with 7 bases spanning the gap. This CDR3 region has 13 residues. Germline CDR1 reads SGHRS; CDR2 reads YFSETQ. In DNA, the CDR3 is TGCGCCAGCAGCTTGGTAGCGGCCACTGAAGCTTTCTTT. Its translation: CASSLVAATEAFF.

The chain couples TRBV13 to TRBJ2-1; 7 bases match TRBD2. The V gene end was trimmed by 5 bases and the J gene end by 5 bases; junction bases not matched to a gene: 9. This CDR3 spans 15 amino acids. The germline V gene has CDR1 PRHDT and CDR2 FYEKMQ (reference sequence). The CDR3 sequence is CASSVKPGTNNEQFF. The CDR3 nucleotides read TGTGCCAGCAGCGTAAAACCCGGGACTAACAATGAGCAGTTCTTC.

This clone was detected once. The chain uses TRBV30 and TRBJ1-1; D remains unclear. V gave up 1 base and J gave up 10 bases, with 19 bases separating them. CDR1 GTSNPN and CDR2 SVGIG come from the germline V gene (reference sequence). The CDR3 is 14 amino acids. CDR3 protein: CAWSAAVGMSGAFF. CDR3 in DNA: TGTGCCTGGAGTGCGGCAGTCGGGATGTCGGGAGCTTTCTTT.

The rearrangement links TRBV6-6 to TRBJ1-3, with TRBD1 matching over 7 bases. Losses at the gene ends were 5 bases for V and 4 bases for J; bases not matched to a gene: 5. Germline loops: CDR1 MNHNY, CDR2 SVGAGI (reference sequence). CDR3 length: 14 residues. CDR3 residues: CASSTRDSGNTIYF. Written as DNA, the CDR3 is TGTGCCAGCAGTACCCGGGACAGCGGAAACACCATATATTTT.

V usage is TRBV9 and J usage is TRBJ2-1; 9 bases match TRBD2. Trimming removed 1 base from V and 8 bases from J; junction bases left unmatched: 10. The CDR3 length is 16 residues. CDR1 is SGDLS, CDR2 YYNGEE, per germline. The CDR3 loop is CASSVTAGGHRDEQFF. CDR3 bases: TGTGCCAGCAGCGTAACGGCGGGAGGGCACCGGGATGAGCAGTTCTTC.

This sequence joins TRBV13 and TRBJ1-3; D possibly corresponds to TRBD1 (5 bases). CDR3 length: 14 amino acids. Germline V gene sequence: CDR1 PRHDT, CDR2 FYEKMQ (reference sequence). Trimming removed 3 bases from V and 3 bases from J, with 9 bases in between. This CDR3 is CASSLGGIGNTIYF. Written as DNA, the CDR3 is TGTGCCAGCAGCTTGGGGGGAATTGGAAACACCATATATTTT.

This clone has more than one count but fewer than ten. V and J are TRBV19 and TRBJ2-7, with D tentatively TRBD2 (5 bases). Germline V lookup: CDR1 LNHDA, CDR2 SQIVND (reference sequence). The CDR3 is 12 residues long. Trimming removed 5 bases from V and 2 bases from J, with 7 bases in between. CDR3 in amino acids: CASSDYTYEQYF. As DNA, the CDR3 is TGTGCCAGTAGTGACTACACCTACGAGCAGTACTTC.

The chain couples TRBV4-2 to TRBJ1-5; 8 bases map to TRBD1. Germline CDR1 LGHNA, CDR2 YNFKEQ. V gave up 0 bases and J gave up 5 bases; unmatched junction bases: 9. CDR3 length: 17 residues. CDR3 protein: CASSQESFGQGYQPQHF. Here the CDR3 DNA reads TGTGCCAGCAGCCAAGAATCATTTGGACAGGGATATCAGCCCCAGCATTTT.

The chain joins TRBV27 to TRBJ1-2; TRBD1 might be the D (6 bases). Germline lookup yields CDR1 MNHEY and CDR2 SMNVEV (reference sequence). CDR3 length: 15 amino acids. Between the trimmed V and J ends, which lost 4 bases and 1 base, there was a span of 13 bases. CDR3 in DNA: TGTGCCAGCAGTTCCGCGGGGGCAAATAACTATGGCTACACCTTC. This codes for CASSSAGANNYGYTF.

The chain carries TRBV9 and TRBJ2-1, with 8 bases fitting TRBD2. The length of the CDR3 is 17 residues. J gave up 7 bases and V 1 base, and 13 bases lay outside the gene matches. CDR1 is SGDLS, CDR2 YYNGEE, per germline. The CDR3 reads CASSVSLRGLEGNEQFF. The CDR3 bases are TGTGCCAGCAGCGTATCATTAAGGGGACTAGAGGGAAATGAGCAGTTCTTC.

The chain couples TRBV6-1 to TRBJ1-6; D remains unclear. The length of the CDR3 is 13 residues. Germline V gives CDR1 MNHNS, CDR2 SASEGT. With 0 bases removed from V and 14 bases from J, the gap between germline ends came to 11 bases. The CDR3 DNA reads TGTGCCAGCAGTGAAGCTGCCGGGATGACCCTCCACTTT. Translating it yields CASSEAAGMTLHF.

The chain uses TRBV7-8 and TRBJ2-7; 14 bases fit TRBD2. V lost 5 bases and J lost 5; bases outside the gene matches: 8. The CDR3 runs 16 residues. Germline V gene sequence: CDR1 SGHVS, CDR2 FQNEAQ. In DNA form, the CDR3 reads TGTGCCAGCAGCGCCGGGGGACTAGCGGGGGAGGACGAGCAGTACTTC. Translation: CASSAGGLAGEDEQYF.

The chain carries TRBV19 and TRBJ2-2; TRBD1 might be the D (5 bases). The ends were cut back, 7 bases at V and 3 bases at J, with 9 bases in the middle. Germline CDR1 LNHDA, CDR2 SQIVND (reference sequence). The CDR3 covers 13 residues. CDR3 loop: CASMRRDTGELFF. CDR3 in DNA: TGTGCCAGTATGCGCAGGGACACCGGGGAGCTGTTTTTT.

This clone was detected once. The rearrangement links TRBV4-3 to TRBJ2-7, with 7 bases that match TRBD1. Losses at the gene ends were 0 bases for V and 3 bases for J; bases not matched to a gene: 5. Germline V gene data show CDR1 as LGHNA and CDR2 as YSLEER. This CDR3 contains 15 residues. The CDR3 coding sequence is TGCGCCAGCAGCCAAGATTGGGACAGCCGCTACGAGCAGTACTTC. This sequence encodes CASSQDWDSRYEQYF.

The rearrangement uses TRBV28 and TRBJ2-7; D is perhaps TRBD2 (5 bases). In germline, CDR1 is MDHEN, CDR2 SYDVKM. CDR3 length: 16 amino acids. The V and J ends lost 3 bases and 7 bases respectively, with 22 bases between them. The CDR3 spells CASSFPTRVRVGEQYF. In DNA form, the CDR3 reads TGTGCCAGCAGTTTCCCGACGCGGGTCCGGGTGGGAGAGCAGTACTTC.

The chain carries TRBV29-1 and TRBJ2-7; perhaps TRBD1 as D (6 bases). The V and J ends lost 5 bases and 2 bases respectively, with 13 bases between them. CDR3 length: 13 residues. The germline CDR1 and CDR2 sequences are SQVTM and ANQGSEA. DNA for the CDR3: TGCAGCGTTAACAGCGGACAGACCTACGAGCAGTACTTC. Its translation is CSVNSGQTYEQYF.

The J gene is TRBJ1-2, the V gene TRBV6-5, with D perhaps matching TRBD1 (5 bases). The germline V gene encodes CDR1 MNHEY and CDR2 SVGAGI. The CDR3 covers 14 residues. Trimming left V 7 bases short and J 2 bases short, with 14 bases between. The chain's CDR3 is CASKRQGLNYGYTF. CDR3 DNA: TGTGCCAGCAAAAGGCAGGGTTTAAACTATGGCTACACCTTC.

The chain uses TRBV7-9 and TRBJ1-4; tentative D call: TRBD1 (5 bases). Trimming pared 6 bases from V and 7 bases from J, leaving 15 bases between. Per germline, CDR1 SEHNR and CDR2 FQNEAQ (reference sequence). The CDR3 runs 14 residues. The DNA of the CDR3 is TGTGCCAGCAGTCTTCGGGGGGAAGTTGAAAAACTGTTTTTT. It encodes CASSLRGEVEKLFF. Full variable domain (rest looked up from reference TRBV7-9 and TRBJ1-4): DTGVSQNPRHKITKRGQNVTFRCDPISEHNRLYWYRQTLGQGPEFLTYFQNEAQLEKSRLLSDRFSAERPKGSFSTLEIQRTEQGDSAMYLCASSLRGEVEKLFFGSGTQLSVL.

The V gene is TRBV4-1, the J gene TRBJ1-1; possibly TRBD1 for D (5 bases). Trimming stripped 2 bases from V and 4 bases from J, with 8 bases between. This CDR3 has 13 amino acids. Germline-derived CDR1 and CDR2 are MGHRA and YSYEKL. For the CDR3, the DNA is TGCGCCAGCAGCCAACAAAGGGGCACTGAAGCTTTCTTT. This sequence encodes CASSQQRGTEAFF.

In DNA, the CDR3 is TGTGCCAGCAGCTTCGGCAGGGGTAACACTGAAGCTTTCTTT. Protein sequence: CASSFGRGNTEAFF. This chain joins TRBV11-1 and TRBJ1-1; weak D call: TRBD1 (6 bases). Deletions cut 3 bases from V and 2 bases from J, with 10 bases between. The germline V gene encodes CDR1 SGHAT and CDR2 FQDESV (reference sequence). The CDR3 runs to 14 residues.

The chain combines TRBV28 with TRBJ1-2, with 11 bases fitting TRBD1. Germline V CDR1 and CDR2: MDHEN, SYDVKM. The CDR3 runs 18 residues. Trimming took 3 bases from V and 1 from J; bases not matched to a gene: 10. CDR3 sequence (DNA): TGTGCCAGCAGTTTTGTAAGGGACAGGGGGAGAGGTAACTATGGCTACACCTTC. It yields the protein CASSFVRDRGRGNYGYTF.